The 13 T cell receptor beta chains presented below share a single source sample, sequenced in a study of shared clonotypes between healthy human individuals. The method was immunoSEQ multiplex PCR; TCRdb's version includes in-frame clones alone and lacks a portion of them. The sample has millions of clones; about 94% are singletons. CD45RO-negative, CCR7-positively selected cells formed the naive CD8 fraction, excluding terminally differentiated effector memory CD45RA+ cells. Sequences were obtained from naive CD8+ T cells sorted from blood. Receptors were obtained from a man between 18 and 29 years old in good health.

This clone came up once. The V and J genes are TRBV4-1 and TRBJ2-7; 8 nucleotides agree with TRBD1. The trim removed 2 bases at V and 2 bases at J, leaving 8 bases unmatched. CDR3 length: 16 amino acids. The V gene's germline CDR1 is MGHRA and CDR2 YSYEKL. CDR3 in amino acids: CASSQRGTGSAYEQYF. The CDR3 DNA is TGCGCCAGCAGCCAACGAGGGACAGGAAGCGCCTACGAGCAGTACTTC.

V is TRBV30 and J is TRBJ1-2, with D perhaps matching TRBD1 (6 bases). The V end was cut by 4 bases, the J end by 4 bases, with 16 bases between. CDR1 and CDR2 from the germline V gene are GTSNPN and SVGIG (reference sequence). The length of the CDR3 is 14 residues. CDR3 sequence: CAWTPPRQVYGYTF. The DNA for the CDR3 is TGTGCCTGGACCCCCCCCCGACAGGTCTATGGCTACACCTTC.

CDR3 DNA: TGTGCCAGCAGCTTAGGTGGGACATACTCCTACAATGAGCAGTTCTTC. Amino acids: CASSLGGTYSYNEQFF. The chain is built from TRBV7-6 and TRBJ2-1; weak D call: TRBD1 (6 bases). The CDR3 is 16 residues long. Germline-derived CDR1 and CDR2 are SGHVS and FNYEAQ. The germline V and J ends were trimmed by 1 base and 0 bases, with 10 bases remaining between them.

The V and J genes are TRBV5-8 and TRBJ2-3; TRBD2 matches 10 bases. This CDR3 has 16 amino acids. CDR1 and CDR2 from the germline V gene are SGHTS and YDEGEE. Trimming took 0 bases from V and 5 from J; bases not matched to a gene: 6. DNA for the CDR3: TGTGCCAGCAGCTTGGTGTTAGCGGGGGGTAAAGATACGCAGTATTTT. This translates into CASSLVLAGGKDTQYF.

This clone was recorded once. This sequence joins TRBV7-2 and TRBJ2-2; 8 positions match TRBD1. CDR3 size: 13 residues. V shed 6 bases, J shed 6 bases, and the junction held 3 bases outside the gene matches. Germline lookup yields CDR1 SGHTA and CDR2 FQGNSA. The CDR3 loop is CASRLQGAGELFF. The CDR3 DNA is TGTGCCAGCAGGCTACAGGGGGCCGGGGAGCTGTTTTTT.

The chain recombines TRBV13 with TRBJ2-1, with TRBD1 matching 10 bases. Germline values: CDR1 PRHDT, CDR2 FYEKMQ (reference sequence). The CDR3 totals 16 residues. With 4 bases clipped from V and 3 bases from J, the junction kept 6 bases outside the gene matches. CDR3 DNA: TGTGCCAGCAGCTCGGACAGGGGGTTAGGCTACAATGAGCAGTTCTTC. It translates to CASSSDRGLGYNEQFF. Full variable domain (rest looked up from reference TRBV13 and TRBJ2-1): AAGVIQSPRHLIKEKRETATLKCYPIPRHDTVYWYQQGPGQDPQFLISFYEKMQSDKGSIPDRFSAQQFSDYHSELNMSSLELGDSALYFCASSSDRGLGYNEQFFGPGTRLTVL.

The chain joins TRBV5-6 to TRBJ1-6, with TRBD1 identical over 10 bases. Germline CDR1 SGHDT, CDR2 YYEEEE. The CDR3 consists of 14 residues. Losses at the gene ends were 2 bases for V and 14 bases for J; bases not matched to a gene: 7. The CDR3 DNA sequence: TGTGCCAGCAGCTTCGGGACAGGGGTTCGGGCCCTCCACTTT. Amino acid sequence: CASSFGTGVRALHF.

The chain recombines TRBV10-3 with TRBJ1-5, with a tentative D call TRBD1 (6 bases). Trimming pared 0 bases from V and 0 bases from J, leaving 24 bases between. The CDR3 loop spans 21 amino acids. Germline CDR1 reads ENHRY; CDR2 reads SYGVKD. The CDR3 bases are TGTGCCATCAGTGAGTCAGGTAGGGGGGTGGCGAATTGGAATAGCAATCAGCCCCAGCATTTT. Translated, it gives CAISESGRGVANWNSNQPQHF.

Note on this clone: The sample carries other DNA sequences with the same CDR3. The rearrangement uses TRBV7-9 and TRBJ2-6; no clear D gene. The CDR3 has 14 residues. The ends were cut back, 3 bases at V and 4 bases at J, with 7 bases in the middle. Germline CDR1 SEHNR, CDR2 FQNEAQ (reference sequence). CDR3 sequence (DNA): TGTGCCAGCAGCTTGTCAACGGGGGCCAACGTCCTGACTTTC. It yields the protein CASSLSTGANVLTF.

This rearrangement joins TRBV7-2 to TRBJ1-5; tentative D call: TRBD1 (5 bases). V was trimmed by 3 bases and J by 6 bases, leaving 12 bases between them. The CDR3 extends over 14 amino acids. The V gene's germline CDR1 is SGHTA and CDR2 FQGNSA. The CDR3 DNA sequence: TGTGCCAGCAGCTTCTTCGGGGACGGTCAGCCCCAGCATTTT. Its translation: CASSFFGDGQPQHF.

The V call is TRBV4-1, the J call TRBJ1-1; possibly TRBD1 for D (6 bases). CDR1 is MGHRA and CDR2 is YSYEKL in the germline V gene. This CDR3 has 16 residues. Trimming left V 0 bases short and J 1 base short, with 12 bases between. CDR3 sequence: CASSQDPAGANTEAFF. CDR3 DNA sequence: TGCGCCAGCAGCCAAGATCCGGCAGGGGCGAACACTGAAGCTTTCTTT.

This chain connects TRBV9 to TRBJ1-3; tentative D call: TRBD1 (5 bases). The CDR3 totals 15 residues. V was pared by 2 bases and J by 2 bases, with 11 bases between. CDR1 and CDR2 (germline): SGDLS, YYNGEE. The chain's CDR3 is CASSVQGGAGNTIYF. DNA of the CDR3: TGTGCCAGCAGCGTCCAAGGAGGGGCTGGAAACACCATATATTTT.

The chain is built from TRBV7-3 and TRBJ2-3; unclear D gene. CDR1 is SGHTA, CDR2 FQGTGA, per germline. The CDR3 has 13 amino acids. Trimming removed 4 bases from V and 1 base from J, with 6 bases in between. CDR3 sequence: CASSSMGTDTQYF. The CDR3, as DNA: TGTGCCAGCAGCTCAATGGGCACAGATACGCAGTATTTT.